Listed here are 12 T cell receptor beta chains from one sample, sequenced in a study of T-cell memory formation after mild COVID-19 (dated by TCRdb to the early 2020s). The receptor library was made with 5' RACE. The sequencer was an Illumina NovaSeq 6000. TCRdb itself trimmed the public reads at Q25 with fastp, ran MiXCR and retained productive beta chains. Merged by CDR3 protein, the rows form single entries marked with the most common genes and DNA. The sample records 450,000 or so distinct CDR3 sequences, roughly 25% of which are singletons. Clones ranked in the top ten supply about an eighth of the sample. The sequencing sample was made of PBMCs or a T cell subset sorted from them (not recorded which). These receptors were taken from an adult woman who had mild COVID-19 (a few samples of this study predate the infection). The sample titles of this study are shuffled in the database, so cell type and time point are left out; the donor was told from shared clones.

This chain joins TRBV7-2 and TRBJ2-7; 9 bases fit TRBD1. CDR1 SGHTA and CDR2 FQGNSA come from the germline V gene. This CDR3 comprises 16 residues. V dropped 5 bases and J dropped 2; count of bases not matched to a gene: 10. CDR3 amino acids: CASSPEGTGRTYEQYF. The CDR3 bases are TGTGCCAGCAGCCCCGAGGGGACAGGGCGGACCTACGAGCAGTACTTC.

This chain joins TRBV6-5 and TRBJ1-2; unclear D gene. Germline-derived CDR1 and CDR2 are MNHEY and SVGAGI. The germline V and J ends were trimmed by 0 bases and 5 bases, with 7 bases remaining between them. This CDR3 contains 13 residues. CDR3 in amino acids: CASSYSSLYGYTF. As DNA, the CDR3 is TGTGCCAGCAGTTACTCGTCCCTGTATGGCTACACCTTC.

V and J are TRBV29-1 and TRBJ2-7; 10 bases map to TRBD1. V trimming: 4 bases; J trimming: 2 bases; junction bases outside the gene matches: 5. This CDR3 is built from 14 residues. CDR1 is SQVTM, CDR2 ANQGSEA, per germline. DNA for the CDR3: TGCAGCGTTGGATGGGGGACAGGGGCCTACGAGCAGTACTTC. Its protein is CSVGWGTGAYEQYF.

The table lists this clonotype with a few counts. V is TRBV7-9 and J is TRBJ1-1; 7 nucleotides match TRBD1. CDR1 SEHNR and CDR2 FQNEAQ come from the germline V gene (reference sequence). The CDR3 runs to 15 residues. J was trimmed by 1 base and V by 3 bases; bases with no gene match: 5. The CDR3: CASSFTGVPNTEAFF. The CDR3 DNA follows: TGTGCCAGCAGCTTCACAGGGGTCCCGAACACTGAAGCTTTCTTT.

There are a few counts of this clonotype. J is TRBJ2-5 and V is TRBV7-7, with 7 bases lining up with TRBD2. The CDR3 is made up of 14 amino acids. Germline CDR1 and CDR2: SSHAT and FNYEAQ (reference sequence). With 6 bases clipped from V and 5 bases from J, the junction kept 9 bases outside the gene matches. CDR3 DNA: TGTGCCAGCAGTCGGGACTATGGGGGGGAGACCCAGTACTTC. This codes for CASSRDYGGETQYF.

This clonotype showed up just a few times. The chain carries TRBV30 and TRBJ2-5; 9 bases fit TRBD2. Germline V gene data show CDR1 as GTSNPN and CDR2 as SVGIG (reference sequence). This CDR3 has 16 residues. V lost 3 bases to trimming and J lost 2 bases; unmatched junction nucleotides: 10. CDR3 nucleotides: TGTGCCTGGAGAAGCCAACTAGCGGGTCTTCAAGAGACCCAGTACTTC. It codes for CAWRSQLAGLQETQYF. The whole variable domain, filled in from reference TRBV30 and TRBJ2-5, reads SQTIHQWPATLVQPVGSPLSLECTVEGTSNPNLYWYRQAAGRGLQLLFYSVGIGQISSEVPQNLSASRPQDRQFILSSKKLLLSDSGFYLCAWRSQLAGLQETQYFGPGTRLLVL.

This sequence joins TRBV12-3 or TRBV12-4 and TRBJ2-3; a possible D gene is TRBD2 (6 bases). Between the trimmed V and J ends, which lost 4 bases and 0 bases, there was a span of 11 bases. CDR3 length: 15 residues. The CDR3 DNA is TGTGCCAGCAGTTGGATTAGCGGCAGCACAGATACGCAGTATTTT. This codes for CASSWISGSTDTQYF.

This clonotype has a count of ten or more. The chain uses TRBV6-4 and TRBJ2-3; 7 nucleotides match TRBD2. Per the germline V gene, CDR1 is MRHNA and CDR2 is SNTAGT. The length of the CDR3 is 16 residues. V lost 5 bases to trimming and J lost 1 base; unmatched junction nucleotides: 9. The CDR3 region is CASSSSGTKGTDTQYF. The CDR3, as DNA: TGTGCCAGCAGTTCCTCCGGGACTAAAGGCACAGATACGCAGTATTTT.

This clonotype has at least ten counts. V and J are TRBV2 and TRBJ2-3; 13 bases are shared with TRBD2. The CDR3 is 15 amino acids. Germline CDR1 and CDR2: SNHLY and FYNNEI. Trimming cost V 6 bases and J 5 bases; bases outside gene matches: 5. This CDR3 is CASRLLAGGEDTQYF. DNA for the CDR3: TGTGCCAGCAGATTACTAGCGGGAGGGGAAGATACGCAGTATTTT.

This clonotype was picked up a small number of times. The rearrangement uses TRBV18 and TRBJ2-7; 7 nucleotides match TRBD1. Germline V lookup: CDR1 KGHSH, CDR2 LQKENI. Trimming took 5 bases from V and 2 from J; bases not matched to a gene: 6. The CDR3 runs to 14 residues. Here the CDR3 reads CASSDGQATYEQYF. DNA for the CDR3: TGTGCCAGCTCAGATGGACAGGCAACCTACGAGCAGTACTTC.

The chain carries TRBV20-1 and TRBJ1-2; the D gene is possibly TRBD1 (6 bases). The CDR3 spans 12 residues. Germline V gene lookup returns CDR1 DFQATT and CDR2 SNEGSKA (reference sequence). V lost 6 bases and J 2 bases, leaving 10 bases between the germline ends. The CDR3 DNA is TGCAGTGCACCGGACAGAAACTATGGCTACACCTTC. Its translation is CSAPDRNYGYTF.

This clonotype was found a few times. The chain is built from TRBV2 and TRBJ1-5, with D unclear. CDR1 is SNHLY, CDR2 FYNNEI, per germline. V lost 8 bases and J 0 bases, leaving 14 bases between the germline ends. This CDR3 region has 15 residues. For the CDR3, the DNA is TGTGCCAGCCGGAACCCTGGGAATAGCAATCAGCCCCAGCATTTT. Its translation is CASRNPGNSNQPQHF.